The clone carrying this TCR beta chain has ten or more counts. This specimen comes from a study of beta chain features in type 1 diabetes. All of the isolated RNA was reverse transcribed, so expressed TCRB transcripts were sequenced. The table came from immunoSEQ multiplex PCR; TCRdb's copy has only in-frame clones and leaves some out. The table includes about 150,000 clones, more than 9% detected once. This clonotype originated in a man aged 18 to 30 in good health. Specimen: naive CD4+ T cells from blood.

CDR3 amino acids: CASSLDRSYNEQFF. CDR3 coding DNA: TGTGCCAGCTCACTGGACAGGTCCTACAATGAGCAGTTCTTC. The gene calls are TRBV18 and TRBJ2-1, with 7 bases fitting TRBD1. There are 14 residues in the CDR3. Germline V gene sequence: CDR1 KGHSH, CDR2 LQKENI. The J segment lost 1 base and the V segment lost 4 bases, leaving 1 base of the junction unmatched.